This record looks at one T cell receptor beta chain sequence and its context. This clonotype was counted only a few times. This receptor's antigen is unknown. Per-base quality was not reported, and no clone a single base away is much larger than it. TCRdb names Illumina HiSeq 2500 as the instrument used. TCR beta libraries were prepared by quantitative 5'-RACE with molecular barcodes. The authors' analysis ran thus. A new computational method, built on a probabilistic model of VDJ rearrangement, was used to identify disease-linked TCR variants. TCRdb reprocessing: public reads trimmed at Q25 with fastp, clones called with MiXCR, in-frame beta chains kept. Rows are combined by CDR3 protein, so each entry shows the most common genes and DNA. These V and J calls are TCRdb output, not the study's own analysis. This sample comprises about 750,000 distinct CDR3 sequences, about 20% of them detected only once. Of the sample, roughly a fifth is held by the ten largest clones.

These data are taken from a study of CD8 T cells in ankylosing spondylitis (TCRdb year 2017). The study in broad terms: T cell receptor beta repertoires were profiled in healthy donors and ankylosing spondylitis patients so that disease-linked TCR variants could be found. Samples of peripheral blood were taken, and for ankylosing spondylitis patients, synovial fluid was collected as well. The full study cohort comprised around 25 ankylosing spondylitis patients and 85 to 120 healthy donors.

Study-level results and caveats: Some of the motif variants had been reported before in the synovial fluid and blood of reactive arthritis patients, a finding that suggests common disease-initiation mechanisms. The disease-linked clones had a CD8+ phenotype and were found at relatively low frequencies in peripheral blood. Blood from ankylosing spondylitis patients appeared to be characterized by a TCR beta motif made up of several highly homologous amino acid variants. The disease-linked clones were reported as significantly enriched in matched synovial fluid samples from ankylosing spondylitis patients.

The receptor was isolated from a male donor with ankylosing spondylitis. Sequencing was done on a sample of blood, either unsorted or a sorted T cell fraction (not recorded which).

The CDR3 here reads CASSGTGTTYEQYF. The nucleotide sequence is TGTGCCAGCAGTGGGACAGGGACGACCTACGAGCAGTACTTC. The chain was built from TRBV6-2 or TRBV6-3 and TRBJ2-7; TRBD1 lines up with 9 middle nucleotides. From its cysteine to its phenylalanine, the CDR3 spans 14 amino acids. Only the CDR3 DNA stays, 42 bases, in frame from base 1. After removal of 5 bases from V and 2 bases from J, the junction retains 4 bases not matched to a gene. The germline V gene sets CDR1 to MNHEY and CDR2 to SVGEGT.